These 16 T cell receptor beta chains came from one sample sequenced in a study of patients and donors after allogeneic stem cell transplantation. TCRdb re-derived calls from the RT-PCR reads in MiXCR, one entry per CDR3 protein. The sample carries 800,000 to 1,000,000 distinct CDR3 sequences, roughly 18% recorded once. Input material: blood, either unsorted or a sorted T cell fraction (not recorded which). These receptors were obtained from a human donor who was either an allogeneic HSCT recipient or a stem cell or donor lymphocyte infusion donor (not recorded which). It is not recorded whose cells these are; they may come from a transplant donor.

This clonotype turned up a few times. The CDR3 does not close with the conserved phenylalanine or tryptophan, likely indicating a read error. The V gene is TRBV27, the J gene TRBJ2-1; D is perhaps TRBD1 (5 bases). The CDR3 is made up of 15 amino acids. Trimming pared 1 base from V and 6 bases from J, leaving 13 bases between. Germline CDR1 reads MNHEY; CDR2 reads SMNVEV (reference sequence). CDR3 coding DNA: TGTGCCAGCAGTTTATACAGGATCCCGCCCAATGAGCAGTTCCTC. Its protein product is CASSLYRIPPNEQFL.

This clonotype was recorded a few times. V is TRBV9 and J is TRBJ2-7; no definite D call. V lost 1 base and J 0 bases, leaving 8 bases between the germline ends. The length of the CDR3 is 14 residues. Germline V gene data show CDR1 as SGDLS and CDR2 as YYNGEE. In DNA, the CDR3 is TGTGCCAGCAGCGTAACGGCGTTCTCCTACGAGCAGTACTTC. It codes for CASSVTAFSYEQYF.

The V gene is TRBV20-1, the J gene TRBJ2-1; 12 bases map to TRBD2. With 2 bases clipped from V and 0 bases from J, the junction kept 5 bases outside the gene matches. CDR1 DFQATT and CDR2 SNEGSKA come from the germline V gene (reference sequence). The CDR3 length is 17 residues. This CDR3 is CSARTSGGPSSYNEQFF. DNA of the CDR3: TGCAGTGCTAGAACTAGCGGGGGGCCGAGCTCCTACAATGAGCAGTTCTTC.

The chain employs TRBV20-1 and TRBJ1-6; D possibly corresponds to TRBD1 (6 bases). The germline V gene encodes CDR1 DFQATT and CDR2 SNEGSKA (reference sequence). The CDR3 is 14 residues long. V dropped 4 bases and J dropped 6 bases, with 13 bases sitting between them. CDR3 DNA: TGCAGTGCTAAAGGGGGGCCGAGTAATTCACCCCTCCACTTT. As protein: CSAKGGPSNSPLHF.

In its sample, this clonotype was seen a few times. V gene TRBV4-3 combines with J gene TRBJ1-4, with 10 bases matching TRBD1. The CDR3 contains 17 residues. V shed 3 bases, J shed 2 bases, and the junction held 6 bases outside the gene matches. The germline gives CDR1 LGHNA, CDR2 YSLEER. DNA for the CDR3: TGCGCCAGCAGCCAGTCTCCGGGACAGGGGACTAATGAAAAACTGTTTTTT. Its protein is CASSQSPGQGTNEKLFF.

The chain carries TRBV7-9 and TRBJ2-7; 9 bases map to TRBD1. This CDR3 comprises 13 residues. Germline loops: CDR1 SEHNR, CDR2 FQNEAQ (reference sequence). The ends lost 4 bases at V and 6 bases at J; junction bases unmatched: 4. As DNA, the CDR3 is TGTGCCAGCAGCTGGGACAGGGCCCCCGAGCAGTACTTC. It specifies CASSWDRAPEQYF.

J is TRBJ2-2 and V is TRBV9, with TRBD1 matching 8 bases. Germline CDR1 and CDR2: SGDLS and YYNGEE. The CDR3 covers 16 residues. The trim removed 3 bases at V and 5 bases at J, leaving 9 bases unmatched. CDR3 sequence reads: CASSGPLQGVTGELFF. In nucleotides, the CDR3 is TGTGCCAGCAGCGGCCCTTTACAGGGGGTGACCGGGGAGCTGTTTTTT.

This chain links TRBV4-3 with TRBJ1-1, with D perhaps matching TRBD1 (6 bases). CDR1 and CDR2 from the germline V gene are LGHNA and YSLEER. Deletions cut 7 bases from V and 2 bases from J, with 14 bases between. The CDR3 loop spans 14 amino acids. The CDR3 region has the DNA TGCGCCAGCAAGTCCGGACAGTTTAACACTGAAGCTTTCTTT. Its translation: CASKSGQFNTEAFF.

J is TRBJ2-1 and V is TRBV12-3 or TRBV12-4, with 8 bases lining up with TRBD1. J was trimmed by 3 bases and V by 3 bases; bases with no gene match: 10. The CDR3 consists of 17 residues. This CDR3 reads CASSFSPTGAIYNEQFF. The DNA for the CDR3 is TGTGCCAGCAGTTTTTCGCCGACAGGGGCAATCTACAATGAGCAGTTCTTC.

The V and J genes are TRBV20-1 and TRBJ1-2; D is possibly TRBD1 (5 bases). The V end lost 2 bases, the J end lost 0 bases, and 10 bases lay between the germline ends. This CDR3 spans 14 amino acids. Germline assignment: CDR1 DFQATT and CDR2 SNEGSKA (reference sequence). DNA of the CDR3: TGCAGTGCTAGATCCCCCAGGGCTAACTATGGCTACACCTTC. Translated: CSARSPRANYGYTF.

This clonotype was observed a handful of times. This chain connects TRBV20-1 to TRBJ2-3; 7 nucleotides agree with TRBD1. CDR3 length: 16 amino acids. J was trimmed by 3 bases and V by 0 bases; bases with no gene match: 9. Germline V gene lookup returns CDR1 DFQATT and CDR2 SNEGSKA (reference sequence). The CDR3 DNA follows: TGCAGTGCTAGAGATGGCAGGGGGATTGGGACAGATACGCAGTATTTT. Translated, it gives CSARDGRGIGTDTQYF.

There are a few counts of this clonotype. The chain joins TRBV7-2 to TRBJ1-2, with TRBD1 identical over 7 bases. V trimming: 5 bases; J trimming: 3 bases; junction bases outside the gene matches: 6. The germline gives CDR1 SGHTA, CDR2 FQGNSA. There are 14 residues in the CDR3. The CDR3 protein is CASSHRTGYYGYTF. The CDR3 nucleotides read TGTGCCAGCAGCCACCGGACAGGCTACTATGGCTACACCTTC. The entire variable domain, with the rest obtained from reference TRBV7-2 and TRBJ1-2, is as follows: GAGVSQSPSNKVTEKGKDVELRCDPISGHTALYWYRQSLGQGLEFLIYFQGNSAPDKSGLPSDRFSAERTGGSVSTLTIQRTQQEDSAVYLCASSHRTGYYGYTFGSGTRLTVV.

This clonotype appeared a few times. CDR3 sequence (DNA): TGTGCCAGCAGCTTAGTCCCAGGCTTTAACTATGGCTACACCTTC. Encoded protein: CASSLVPGFNYGYTF. The chain recombines TRBV7-9 with TRBJ1-2; no definite D call. The CDR3 runs to 15 residues. CDR1 and CDR2 (germline): SEHNR, FQNEAQ (reference sequence). Trimming shortened V by 1 base and J by 1 base, and 10 bases separated the two germline ends.

The chain employs TRBV12-3 or TRBV12-4 and TRBJ2-7; TRBD2 agrees at 13 bases. J lost 3 bases, V lost 6 bases, and 5 bases had no gene match. The CDR3 loop spans 15 amino acids. The CDR3, as DNA: TGTGCCAGCAGAGCCGGGACTAGCGGGAACTACGAGCAGTACTTC. Translated, it gives CASRAGTSGNYEQYF.

This clonotype was seen at least ten times. The chain uses TRBV29-1 and TRBJ2-7, with TRBD1 matching 7 bases. Germline values: CDR1 SQVTM, CDR2 ANQGSEA. Germline trimming cut 5 bases from V and 3 bases from J; bases unmatched to any gene: 16. The CDR3 has 16 amino acids. The CDR3 bases are TGCAGCGTTCGGAAGTATACCGGGACAGAGAACTACGAGCAGTACTTC. It codes for CSVRKYTGTENYEQYF.

The rearrangement uses TRBV2 and TRBJ1-1; 11 bases align to TRBD1. Trimming removed 6 bases from V and 4 bases from J; junction bases left unmatched: 10. Germline CDR1 is SNHLY and CDR2 is FYNNEI. The length of the CDR3 is 16 residues. The CDR3 region is CASRRGTGGGVTEAFF. CDR3 sequence (DNA): TGTGCCAGCAGGAGGGGGACAGGGGGTGGTGTCACTGAAGCTTTCTTT.